One and the same sample provided the 10 T cell receptor beta chains below, sequenced in a study of shared clonotypes between healthy human individuals. Assay: immunoSEQ multiplex PCR; the TCRdb copy retains only in-frame clones and omits some. The table lists about 2,500,000 clones, over 85% of them singletons. Sequenced material: naive CD4+ T cells sorted from blood. Subset here: CD45RA+ positively selected. Receptors were obtained from a man aged 18-30 years in good health.

This clone was seen a single time. This chain uses TRBV7-9 with TRBJ1-4; 10 bases are a match to TRBD1. J lost 8 bases, V lost 3 bases, and 6 bases had no gene match. Germline values: CDR1 SEHNR, CDR2 FQNEAQ (reference sequence). The CDR3 is 15 amino acids. CDR3 sequence: CASSLLTGGKEKLFF. CDR3 coding DNA: TGTGCCAGCAGCTTGCTGACAGGGGGCAAGGAAAAACTGTTTTTT.

The chain employs TRBV7-2 and TRBJ2-1, with TRBD1 as a possible D gene (6 bases). This CDR3 is built from 14 residues. Trimming shortened V by 6 bases and J by 2 bases, and 11 bases separated the two germline ends. Germline V gives CDR1 SGHTA, CDR2 FQGNSA. The CDR3 spells CASRSGQAYNEQFF. CDR3 bases: TGTGCCAGCAGATCGGGACAAGCCTACAATGAGCAGTTCTTC. The complete variable domain, with remaining parts taken from reference TRBV7-2 and TRBJ2-1, reads GAGVSQSPSNKVTEKGKDVELRCDPISGHTALYWYRQSLGQGLEFLIYFQGNSAPDKSGLPSDRFSAERTGGSVSTLTIQRTQQEDSAVYLCASRSGQAYNEQFFGPGTRLTVL.

In its sample, this clone was seen once. The rearrangement uses TRBV5-1 and TRBJ2-7; a possible D gene is TRBD1 (5 bases). Germline CDR1 SGHRS, CDR2 YFSETQ. This CDR3 is 15 amino acids long. V lost 4 bases, J lost 0 bases, and 14 bases lay in between. The CDR3 DNA follows: TGCGCCAGCAGCGTCGACAGAGTGAGCTCCTACGAGCAGTACTTC. Its protein product is CASSVDRVSSYEQYF.

The V gene is TRBV30, the J gene TRBJ1-2; a weak D match, TRBD1 (6 bases). Germline CDR1 reads GTSNPN; CDR2 reads SVGIG (reference sequence). Deletions cut 4 bases from V and 7 bases from J, with 16 bases between. CDR3 length equals 13 residues. CDR3 amino acids: CAWIQQGSGGYTF. The CDR3, as DNA: TGTGCCTGGATACAACAGGGAAGCGGTGGCTACACCTTC.

CDR3 residues: CASSSLAGVSSGELFF. The CDR3, as DNA: TGTGCCAGCAGCTCACTAGCGGGAGTTTCGTCCGGGGAGCTGTTTTTT. This chain connects TRBV11-2 to TRBJ2-2; 11 bases are shared with TRBD2. The CDR3 consists of 16 residues. V gave up 4 bases and J gave up 6 bases; unmatched junction bases: 7. The V gene's germline CDR1 is SGHAT and CDR2 FQNNGV.

The chain recombines TRBV7-6 with TRBJ2-5; TRBD2 agrees at 10 bases. V gave up 1 base and J gave up 4 bases; unmatched junction bases: 6. CDR3 length equals 16 residues. Germline V gives CDR1 SGHVS, CDR2 FNYEAQ. The CDR3 protein is CASSLGVASGRETQYF. In DNA form, the CDR3 reads TGTGCCAGCAGCTTAGGGGTGGCTAGCGGGAGAGAGACCCAGTACTTC. The full variable domain, completed using reference TRBV7-6 and TRBJ2-5, is GAGVSQSPRYKVTKRGQDVALRCDPISGHVSLYWYRQALGQGPEFLTYFNYEAQQDKSGLPNDRFSAERPEGSISTLTIQRTEQRDSAMYRCASSLGVASGRETQYFGPGTRLLVL.

The rearrangement uses TRBV5-1 and TRBJ2-5; D is unclear. Trimming shortened V by 0 bases and J by 4 bases, and 10 bases separated the two germline ends. This CDR3 is 14 amino acids long. CDR1 is SGHRS, CDR2 YFSETQ, per germline. The CDR3 protein is CASSLGPERETQYF. In nucleotides, the CDR3 is TGCGCCAGCAGCTTGGGCCCGGAGAGAGAGACCCAGTACTTC.

With respect to this clone: This specimen includes other DNA sequences encoding the same CDR3. The CDR3 DNA reads TGTGCCAGCTCACCACCTGAAAAAGAGACCCAGTACTTC. The encoded protein is CASSPPEKETQYF. The gene calls are TRBV18 and TRBJ2-5, with D hard to call. The V end was cut by 0 bases, the J end by 3 bases, with 5 bases between. This CDR3 is built from 13 residues. Germline V lookup: CDR1 KGHSH, CDR2 LQKENI. The variable domain in full, with the rest retrieved from reference TRBV18 and TRBJ2-5, is NAGVMQNPRHLVRRRGQEARLRCSPMKGHSHVYWYRQLPEEGLKFMVYLQKENIIDESGMPKERFSAEFPKEGPSILRIQQVVRGDSAAYFCASSPPEKETQYFGPGTRLLVL.

The J gene is TRBJ2-2, the V gene TRBV6-5; D uncertain. Per germline, CDR1 MNHEY and CDR2 SVGAGI. This CDR3 region has 13 residues. V lost 6 bases and J lost 3, with 8 bases in between. The CDR3, as DNA: TGTGCCAGCAGACACCTAGACACCGGGGAGCTGTTTTTT. Amino acids: CASRHLDTGELFF.

Written as DNA, the CDR3 is TGTGCCAGCGGTGGCAGTCGGTCTGGAAACACCATATATTTT. Translation gives CASGGSRSGNTIYF. V and J are TRBV9 and TRBJ1-3; D gene unclear. The CDR3 is 14 amino acids. Per germline, CDR1 SGDLS and CDR2 YYNGEE. Between the trimmed V and J ends, which lost 7 bases and 1 base, there was a span of 12 bases.